These 25 T cell receptor beta chains were sequenced from one sample in a study of blood T cell repertoires in COVID-19. Clones were sequenced by immunoSEQ multiplex PCR, and TCRdb holds only the in-frame ones, with some missing. Found here are just over 80,000 clones, under 90% of them singletons; the top ten hold 44%. Sequencing was done on a sample of peripheral blood. Every receptor here comes from an elderly man with acute or convalescent COVID-19.

This clone was recorded only once. CDR3 amino acids: CASSTPGQGNEKLFF. CDR3 coding DNA: TGTGCCAGCAGCACCCCGGGACAGGGGAATGAAAAACTGTTTTTT. The chain is built from TRBV5-8 and TRBJ1-4; 10 bases fit TRBD1. V shed 4 bases, J shed 5 bases, and the junction held 5 bases outside the gene matches. CDR1 is SGHTS and CDR2 is YDEGEE in the germline V gene. The CDR3 consists of 15 residues.

V usage is TRBV29-1 and J usage is TRBJ2-7; 7 bases are shared with TRBD2. The germline V gene encodes CDR1 SQVTM and CDR2 ANQGSEA. The CDR3 loop spans 14 amino acids. V was clipped by 2 bases and J by 5 bases; unmatched bases: 9. CDR3: CSVESGTGGDEQYF. For the CDR3, the DNA is TGCAGCGTTGAATCCGGGACGGGAGGAGACGAGCAGTACTTC.

As to this clone: The same CDR3 arises from other DNA sequences in this sample as well. This chain joins TRBV5-1 and TRBJ1-2, with 10 bases aligning to TRBD1. The germline gives CDR1 SGHRS, CDR2 YFSETQ. The CDR3 covers 15 residues. V trimming: 2 bases; J trimming: 3 bases; junction bases outside the gene matches: 4. CDR3 bases: TGCGCCAGCAGCTTTGGACAGGGGGGAGACTATGGCTACACCTTC. Protein sequence: CASSFGQGGDYGYTF.

The chain has TRBV6-2 or TRBV6-3 and TRBJ2-3; perhaps TRBD2 as D (5 bases). Germline-derived CDR1 and CDR2 are MNHEY and SVGEGT. The CDR3 runs to 15 residues. The V and J ends lost 1 base and 6 bases respectively, with 14 bases between them. CDR3 nucleotides: TGTGCCAGCAGTTACTGGGGAGCCGGTAAGGATACGCAGTATTTT. It yields the protein CASSYWGAGKDTQYF.

The chain uses TRBV2 and TRBJ2-2; 8 positions agree with TRBD2. The J segment lost 2 bases and the V segment lost 8 bases, leaving 4 bases of the junction unmatched. Germline CDR1 is SNHLY and CDR2 is FYNNEI. The CDR3 is 14 amino acids. This CDR3 is CASGGRFNTGELFF. The CDR3 DNA reads as TGTGCCAGCGGCGGGAGGTTTAACACCGGGGAGCTGTTTTTT.

The V gene is TRBV5-6, the J gene TRBJ2-2; tentative D call: TRBD2 (5 bases). CDR1 and CDR2 (germline): SGHDT, YYEEEE. Trimming pared 9 bases from V and 4 bases from J, leaving 16 bases between. This CDR3 spans 14 amino acids. The CDR3 bases are TGTGCCATGCAAACTAGAGGTAGCACCGGGGAGCTGTTTTTT. Translated, it gives CAMQTRGSTGELFF. The entire variable domain, with the rest obtained from reference TRBV5-6 and TRBJ2-2, is as follows: DAGVTQSPTHLIKTRGQQVTLRCSPKSGHDTVSWYQQALGQGPQFIFQYYEEEERQRGNFPDRFSGHQFPNYSSELNVNALLLGDSALYLCAMQTRGSTGELFFGEGSRLTVL.

This clone appeared once. The chain has TRBV19 and TRBJ2-7, with 13 bases that match TRBD2. CDR1 LNHDA and CDR2 SQIVND come from the germline V gene (reference sequence). V lost 7 bases and J lost 4; bases outside the gene matches: 7. This CDR3 comprises 15 residues. The CDR3 DNA follows: TGTGCCAGTATGTATAGGACTAGCGGGAGTTACGAGCAGTACTTC. Translating it yields CASMYRTSGSYEQYF.

V and J are TRBV27 and TRBJ1-1, with D perhaps matching TRBD1 (5 bases). Looked up from germline, CDR1 is MNHEY and CDR2 is SMNVEV (reference sequence). With 6 bases removed from V and 3 bases from J, the gap between germline ends came to 17 bases. This CDR3 comprises 15 residues. CDR3 DNA sequence: TGTGCCAGCAGCCCCCGACAGAGACGATACACTGAAGCTTTCTTT. It yields the protein CASSPRQRRYTEAFF.

This chain links TRBV3-1 (or the pseudogene TRBV3-2) with TRBJ1-1, with a tentative D call TRBD1 (5 bases). The germline gives CDR1 LGHDT, CDR2 YNNKEL (reference sequence). V was cut by 6 bases and J by 4 bases, with 12 bases left in between. The CDR3 is made up of 13 amino acids. CDR3 nucleotide sequence: TGTGCCAGCAGACCACAGGCGTTCACTGAAGCTTTCTTT. As protein: CASRPQAFTEAFF.

The V gene is TRBV19, the J gene TRBJ2-6; D possibly corresponds to TRBD1 (7 bases). The CDR3 length is 17 residues. V was cut by 7 bases and J by 1 base, with 17 bases left in between. Germline-derived CDR1 and CDR2 are LNHDA and SQIVND (reference sequence). CDR3 residues: CASTSVRGASGANVLTF. The CDR3 DNA sequence: TGTGCCAGTACCTCCGTCAGGGGGGCATCTGGGGCCAACGTCCTGACTTTC.

The CDR3 DNA is TGTGCCAGCAGCTTGGGGAGCGGGAGGGACTACGAGCAGTACTTC. Protein sequence: CASSLGSGRDYEQYF. The chain carries TRBV5-5 and TRBJ2-7; the match to TRBD2 covers 10 bases. The V gene's germline CDR1 is SGHKS and CDR2 YYEKEE (reference sequence). This CDR3 is 15 amino acids long. The V segment lost 0 bases and the J segment 3 bases; nucleotides outside the gene matches: 3. The variable domain in full, with the rest retrieved from reference TRBV5-5 and TRBJ2-7, is DAGVTQSPTHLIKTRGQQVTLRCSPISGHKSVSWYQQVLGQGPQFIFQYYEKEERGRGNFPDRFSARQFPNYSSELNVNALLLGDSALYLCASSLGSGRDYEQYFGPGTRLTVT.

This chain joins TRBV20-1 and TRBJ1-1; 10 bases agree with TRBD1. Trimming at V came to 3 bases and at J to 0 bases, leaving 4 bases not matched to a gene. The germline gives CDR1 DFQATT, CDR2 SNEGSKA (reference sequence). CDR3 length equals 15 residues. CDR3 sequence (DNA): TGCAGTGCTAGTTCGACAGGGGGCCTGAACACTGAAGCTTTCTTT. The encoded protein is CSASSTGGLNTEAFF.

The V gene is TRBV18, the J gene TRBJ2-5, with 8 bases aligning to TRBD1. Trimming cost V 3 bases and J 1 base; bases outside gene matches: 4. CDR1 KGHSH and CDR2 LQKENI come from the germline V gene. The CDR3 runs 15 residues. The CDR3 region has the DNA TGTGCCAGCTCACCGGGGACAGGTGTCCAAGAGACCCAGTACTTC. Its protein product is CASSPGTGVQETQYF.

This clone was counted ten times or more. The V gene is TRBV11-1, the J gene TRBJ2-7; 7 bases align to TRBD1. Germline V gives CDR1 SGHAT, CDR2 FQDESV (reference sequence). V shed 1 base, J shed 5 bases, and the junction held 8 bases outside the gene matches. The CDR3 contains 15 residues. In DNA, the CDR3 is TGTGCCAGCAGCTTAGAGGCAGGGGGTATCAACGAGCAGTACTTC. Translating gives CASSLEAGGINEQYF.

The rearrangement joins TRBV14 to TRBJ2-5; TRBD1 is a possible D gene (5 bases). The CDR3 extends over 13 amino acids. Per germline, CDR1 SGHDN and CDR2 FVKESK. Trimming took 5 bases from V and 7 from J, leaving 14 bases between them. The chain's CDR3 is CASSSQGSGTQYF. The CDR3 nucleotides are TGTGCCAGCAGCTCCCAGGGTTCTGGGACCCAGTACTTC.

In this sample, this clone turned up once. V and J are TRBV14 and TRBJ1-1; no reliable D call. The CDR3 extends over 14 amino acids. V was cut by 7 bases and J by 5 bases, with 17 bases left in between. Germline V lookup: CDR1 SGHDN, CDR2 FVKESK. The CDR3 coding sequence is TGTGCCAGCACCCTCGCGGGCACTCTGACTGAAGCTTTCTTT. Translating it yields CASTLAGTLTEAFF.

This chain uses TRBV27 with TRBJ2-6, with 8 bases fitting TRBD1. J lost 0 bases, V lost 0 bases, and 7 bases had no gene match. CDR1 MNHEY and CDR2 SMNVEV come from the germline V gene (reference sequence). The CDR3 is 19 amino acids. CDR3 protein: CASSLSRTGTSSGANVLTF. The CDR3 coding sequence is TGTGCCAGCAGTTTATCTAGGACAGGGACCAGCTCTGGGGCCAACGTCCTGACTTTC.

The table lists this clone with a few counts. The V and J genes are TRBV2 and TRBJ1-2; a weak D match, TRBD1 (6 bases). The CDR3 totals 13 residues. Trimming removed 5 bases at V and 3 bases at J, with 10 bases between. Germline V gene lookup returns CDR1 SNHLY and CDR2 FYNNEI. This chain's CDR3 is CASSPAGDYGYTF. The CDR3 region has the DNA TGTGCCAGCAGTCCGGCAGGGGACTATGGCTACACCTTC.

The rearrangement uses TRBV28 and TRBJ1-3, with D unresolved. Trimming cost V 10 bases and J 7 bases, with 14 bases left between them. The CDR3 is 12 amino acids. Germline loops: CDR1 MDHEN, CDR2 SYDVKM. CDR3 sequence (DNA): TGTGCCACCACTAAGATCGGGAACACCATATATTTT. This translates into CATTKIGNTIYF.

This sequence joins TRBV11-2 and TRBJ2-1, with D unresolved. The CDR3 consists of 12 residues. V lost 5 bases and J lost 8, with 10 bases in between. The germline CDR1 and CDR2 sequences are SGHAT and FQNNGV. The CDR3 protein is CASSPIQDEQFF. In DNA form, the CDR3 reads TGTGCCAGCAGCCCCATCCAGGATGAGCAGTTCTTC.

The rearrangement joins TRBV28 to TRBJ1-5, with a possible D match to TRBD1 (5 bases). V was cut by 2 bases and J by 0 bases, with 8 bases left in between. This CDR3 spans 15 amino acids. The germline V gene has CDR1 MDHEN and CDR2 SYDVKM. CDR3 sequence: CASSLGGTSNQPQHF. The CDR3 region has the DNA TGTGCCAGCAGTTTAGGAGGGACTAGCAATCAGCCCCAGCATTTT.

The chain employs TRBV4-2 and TRBJ2-7; 9 nucleotides agree with TRBD1. The CDR3 has 13 residues. Germline lookup yields CDR1 LGHNA and CDR2 YNFKEQ. After removal of 3 bases from V and 5 bases from J, the junction contained 2 bases not matched to a gene. In nucleotides, the CDR3 is TGTGCCAGCAGCCAGAGACAGGGGGACGAGCAGTACTTC. Encoded protein: CASSQRQGDEQYF.

The V and J genes are TRBV3-1 (or the pseudogene TRBV3-2) and TRBJ1-2; D remains ambiguous. The germline V gene has CDR1 LGHDT and CDR2 YNNKEL (reference sequence). Trimming cost V 2 bases and J 3 bases, with 4 bases left between them. The CDR3 totals 12 residues. Here the CDR3 reads CASSQQDYGYTF. The DNA of the CDR3 is TGTGCCAGCAGCCAACAGGACTATGGCTACACCTTC.

The V gene is TRBV28, the J gene TRBJ2-5, with 12 bases matching TRBD2. Losses at the gene ends were 5 bases for V and 4 bases for J; bases not matched to a gene: 11. Germline V gene sequence: CDR1 MDHEN, CDR2 SYDVKM. CDR3 length equals 17 residues. The CDR3 region is CASSLGASGRGGETQYF. In DNA form, the CDR3 reads TGTGCCAGCAGTCTAGGGGCTAGCGGGAGGGGCGGAGAGACCCAGTACTTC. The full variable domain, with the rest looked up from reference TRBV28 and TRBJ2-5, is DVKVTQSSRYLVKRTGEKVFLECVQDMDHENMFWYRQDPGLGLRLIYFSYDVKMKEKGDIPEGYSVSREKKERFSLILESASTNQTSMYLCASSLGASGRGGETQYFGPGTRLLVL.

The genes are TRBV5-1 and TRBJ1-3, with 10 bases that match TRBD1. CDR1 is SGHRS and CDR2 is YFSETQ in the germline V gene. V lost 0 bases and J lost 3; bases outside the gene matches: 3. This CDR3 spans 16 amino acids. CDR3 coding DNA: TGCGCCAGCAGCTTGGCAGGACAGGGGGGTGGAAACACCATATATTTT. Translated, it gives CASSLAGQGGGNTIYF.